The T cell receptor beta chain under discussion was sequenced for a study of blood T cells in healthy people across ages. On the study more broadly: When template switching was applied, about one barcoded beta molecule was captured per two T cells. Regarding the study as a whole: Diversity estimates drawn from one million T cells were deemed underestimates.

The CDR3 length is 14 residues. Germline V gene lookup returns CDR1 SGHAT and CDR2 FQNNGV. Trimming took off 4 bases at V and 6 bases at J, with 14 bases between the two ends. Comment on this clonotype: Its antigen is undetermined.

PCR was performed a second time for roughly 6 to 12 cycles using a sample-barcoded 5' primer and a J-beta primer mix. TCRdb fed the 5' RACE reads into MiXCR, producing one record per CDR3 protein. The sample lists 850,000 to 1,300,000 distinct CDR3 sequences, roughly 45% occurring once. Isolating PBMCs gave at least 6 million of these cells per sample. Total RNA, at least 5 micrograms per sample, came from PBMCs. The receptor was isolated from a woman in her sixties in good health. The chain links TRBV11-2 to TRBJ2-3, with D possibly called TRBD1 or TRBD2 (6 bases each). The sequenced sample consisted of blood. CDR3 in DNA: TGTGCCAGCAGCTCGAGGGGGACTTGGGATACGCAGTATTTT. Translated: CASSSRGTWDTQYF.